The 18 T cell receptor beta chains below all came from one sample that was sequenced in a study of cytomegalovirus exposure and HLA in healthy donors. The PCR had 60 Vbeta and 13 Jbeta primers. The method was immunoSEQ multiplex PCR; TCRdb's version includes in-frame clones alone and lacks a portion of them. This sample yields 190,000 or so clones, of which about 80% are seen a single time; roughly 0.65% belongs to the top ten. Material: PBMCs. The receptor source for this set is a boy between 10 and 17 years old in good health and CMV-seronegative.

The chain couples TRBV5-4 to TRBJ2-7; TRBD2 aligns across 9 bases. V was pared by 3 bases and J by 5 bases, with 9 bases of the junction left unmatched. Germline V gene data show CDR1 as SGHNT and CDR2 as YYREEE (reference sequence). CDR3 length: 15 residues. The CDR3 DNA reads TGTGCCAGCAGCTGGGGTCTAGCGGGAAGCGACGAGCAGTACTTC. This encodes CASSWGLAGSDEQYF. The full variable domain, with the rest looked up from reference TRBV5-4 and TRBJ2-7, is ETGVTQSPTHLIKTRGQQVTLRCSSQSGHNTVSWYQQALGQGPQFIFQYYREEENGRGNFPPRFSGLQFPNYSSELNVNALELDDSALYLCASSWGLAGSDEQYFGPGTRLTVT.

This clone was counted only a few times. The chain has TRBV30 and TRBJ2-1; TRBD2 matches 15 bases. Looked up from germline, CDR1 is GTSNPN and CDR2 is SVGIG (reference sequence). CDR3 length: 15 residues. Trimming at V came to 8 bases and at J to 7 bases, leaving 9 bases not matched to a gene. DNA of the CDR3: TGTGCCGGAAATGGACTAGCGGGAGGGTATAATGAGCAGTTCTTC. This codes for CAGNGLAGGYNEQFF.

V is TRBV4-1 and J is TRBJ1-4; D possibly corresponds to TRBD1 (6 bases). CDR3 length: 14 amino acids. The germline CDR1 and CDR2 sequences are MGHRA and YSYEKL. The V and J ends lost 4 bases and 2 bases respectively, with 8 bases between them. The CDR3 nucleotides are TGCGCCAGCAGCCCAGGGGCCACTAATGAAAAACTGTTTTTT. This translates into CASSPGATNEKLFF.

The chain carries TRBV29-1 and TRBJ2-3; TRBD2 agrees at 7 bases. Germline V gives CDR1 SQVTM, CDR2 ANQGSEA. This CDR3 contains 16 residues. V shed 0 bases, J shed 6 bases, and the junction held 12 bases outside the gene matches. The CDR3 region is CSVEDRGRSGGDTQYF. The CDR3, as DNA: TGCAGCGTTGAAGATCGAGGAAGGTCCGGGGGGGATACGCAGTATTTT.

The V gene is TRBV19, the J gene TRBJ1-1; D is perhaps TRBD1 (6 bases). Germline V gene data show CDR1 as LNHDA and CDR2 as SQIVND (reference sequence). Trimming removed 8 bases at V and 3 bases at J, with 13 bases between. This CDR3 has 13 amino acids. As DNA, the CDR3 is TGTGCCAGTCGCAGGGGAGGGGACACTGAAGCTTTCTTT. Its protein is CASRRGGDTEAFF.

V gene TRBV6-6 combines with J gene TRBJ1-5, with D hard to call. There are 14 residues in the CDR3. Germline assignment: CDR1 MNHNY and CDR2 SVGAGI (reference sequence). Trimming left V 3 bases short and J 7 bases short, with 13 bases between. The CDR3 loop reads CASSYSSGGQPQHF. Here the CDR3 DNA reads TGTGCCAGCAGTTATTCATCCGGAGGCCAGCCCCAGCATTTT.

CDR3 nucleotides: TGCGCCAGCAGCCCCCGGGACAGGGGTGGTAGATATGGCTACACCTTC. Protein: CASSPRDRGGRYGYTF. The chain recombines TRBV5-1 with TRBJ1-2, with 10 positions matching TRBD1. Germline V gives CDR1 SGHRS, CDR2 YFSETQ. The CDR3 is 16 amino acids. J lost 5 bases, V lost 4 bases, and 11 bases had no gene match.

The chain is built from TRBV4-2 and TRBJ2-1; TRBD2 agrees at 9 bases. Germline CDR1 reads LGHNA; CDR2 reads YNFKEQ. The length of the CDR3 is 15 residues. The junction had 7 bases not matched to a gene; V was cut back by 4 bases and J by 6 bases. The CDR3, as DNA: TGTGCCAGCAGCCGCGGGGCGGGAGGGTTCAATGAGCAGTTCTTC. It codes for CASSRGAGGFNEQFF.

The chain links TRBV19 to TRBJ1-1; 7 bases map to TRBD1. The CDR3 runs to 15 residues. Trimming cost V 5 bases and J 6 bases; bases outside gene matches: 12. The germline gives CDR1 LNHDA, CDR2 SQIVND (reference sequence). This CDR3 reads CASSPGQVSASEAFF. In DNA, the CDR3 is TGTGCCAGTAGTCCCGGACAGGTTTCGGCTTCTGAAGCTTTCTTT.

The chain couples TRBV9 to TRBJ1-2; 7 bases match TRBD1. The CDR3 has 13 amino acids. Unmatched junction bases numbered 4, after V lost 3 bases and J lost 5 bases. Germline assignment: CDR1 SGDLS and CDR2 YYNGEE. The CDR3 loop reads CASSAGTEYGYTF. For the CDR3, the DNA is TGTGCCAGCAGCGCCGGGACAGAGTATGGCTACACCTTC.

The genes are TRBV10-3 and TRBJ2-3; D perhaps matches TRBD2 (5 bases). Germline V gives CDR1 ENHRY, CDR2 SYGVKD. With 2 bases removed from V and 6 bases from J, the gap between germline ends came to 9 bases. The CDR3 is 13 residues long. The CDR3 DNA sequence: TGTGCCATCAGTGAGCCGGGGTCGGATACGCAGTATTTT. Its translation is CAISEPGSDTQYF.

The genes are TRBV6-5 and TRBJ1-1; TRBD1 agrees at 8 bases. V shed 5 bases and J 9 bases; nucleotides not matched to a gene: 8. The CDR3 is 13 amino acids. Germline V lookup: CDR1 MNHEY, CDR2 SVGAGI. CDR3 DNA sequence: TGTGCCAGCAGTCCAAGACAGGGGCTCCAAGCTTTCTTT. Amino acids: CASSPRQGLQAFF.

The CDR3 sequence: CASSLVATLNTEAFF. CDR3 DNA: TGTGCCAGCAGCTTAGTAGCCACTCTAAACACTGAAGCTTTCTTT. This chain joins TRBV7-2 and TRBJ1-1; D is uncertain. Germline V gene data show CDR1 as SGHTA and CDR2 as FQGNSA. Trimming stripped 1 base from V and 2 bases from J, with 11 bases between. The CDR3 consists of 15 residues.

In this sample, this clone turned up a few times. This chain joins TRBV6-5 and TRBJ2-7; 7 positions agree with TRBD1. V dropped 3 bases and J dropped 3; count of bases not matched to a gene: 5. This CDR3 contains 14 residues. CDR1 and CDR2 from the germline V gene are MNHEY and SVGAGI. CDR3: CASSYARGIYEQYF. The CDR3 DNA reads TGTGCCAGCAGTTATGCCAGGGGGATCTACGAGCAGTACTTC.

The chain uses TRBV6-1 and TRBJ1-3; no firm D call. CDR1 is MNHNS, CDR2 SASEGT, per germline. The V end was cut by 4 bases, the J end by 7 bases, with 14 bases between. The CDR3 consists of 14 residues. The CDR3 is CASSGEAGGNTIYF. For the CDR3, the DNA is TGTGCCAGCAGTGGGGAGGCCGGTGGTAACACCATATATTTT.

The chain employs TRBV5-1 and TRBJ1-1; TRBD1 matches at 9 bases. Germline CDR1 and CDR2: SGHRS and YFSETQ. The CDR3 extends over 15 amino acids. Losses at the gene ends were 3 bases for V and 12 bases for J; bases not matched to a gene: 15. DNA for the CDR3: TGCGCCAGCAGCTCTGGACAGGGGACGGTGGTTGGGACTTTCTTT. Amino acids: CASSSGQGTVVGTFF.

V is TRBV18 and J is TRBJ1-1; 7 bases line up with TRBD1. CDR1 and CDR2 (germline): KGHSH, LQKENI. The CDR3 length is 15 residues. V was pared by 5 bases and J by 1 base, with 7 bases of the junction left unmatched. The CDR3 sequence is CASSSQGPRNTEAFF. CDR3 nucleotides: TGTGCCAGCTCATCACAGGGGCCGCGGAACACTGAAGCTTTCTTT.

V gene TRBV7-3 combines with J gene TRBJ1-1; perhaps TRBD1 as D (6 bases). Trimming stripped 2 bases from V and 5 bases from J, with 9 bases between. The germline CDR1 and CDR2 sequences are SGHTA and FQGTGA. The CDR3 is 13 amino acids. As DNA, the CDR3 is TGTGCCAGCAGCTTAGGGACACCGACTGAAGCTTTCTTT. This translates into CASSLGTPTEAFF.